What follows is one TCR beta chain and its context. Its specificity is unknown. This entry belongs to a study of cytomegalovirus exposure and HLA in healthy donors. Study context: In an early release, HLA-typed donors contributed some 80 million unique TCR sequences. Regarding the study as a whole: Beyond CMV serostatus, there was no information to go on about immune exposure.

Trimming took off 10 bases at V and 7 bases at J, with 22 bases between the two ends. CDR3 length equals 14 residues. The germline gives CDR1 MDHEN, CDR2 SYDVKM. Amplification used 60 Vbeta primers and 13 Jbeta primers. Measured with immunoSEQ multiplex PCR; TCRdb has only the in-frame clones, and not every one. This sample carries around 190,000 clones, approximately 86% of them seen once, and the ten largest clones take more than 0.25%. The sample consisted of PBMCs. The chain couples TRBV28 to TRBJ1-2; D is possibly TRBD1 (6 bases). This receptor was identified in a woman in her twenties or thirties in good health and CMV-seronegative. DNA of the CDR3: TGTGCCACGGCTATCAGGGCAGGGGTGCGTGGCTACACCTTC. Amino acids: CATAIRAGVRGYTF.